The rows below give T cell receptor beta chains drawn from one sample of a study of blood T cell repertoires in COVID-19. Assay used: immunoSEQ multiplex PCR; TCRdb lists only in-frame clones, some missing. This table has about 370,000 clones, roughly 90% appearing once. Sequencing was performed on peripheral blood. The receptors were gathered from a woman aged 25 to 39 with COVID-19, enrolled during active disease. Each CDR3 is given with its conserved first and last residue. D genes are given only for firm matches. Part of the rows lack a size; the others show once, few, many or a class for expanded clones.

clone_size | j_call | d_call | v_call | cdr3_nt | cdr3_aa
NA | TRBJ2-2 | TRBD1 | TRBV6-5 | TGTGCCAGCAGTACTCGACAGGGGTCCCCCGGGGAGCTGTTTTTT | CASSTRQGSPGELFF
NA | TRBJ2-1 | TRBD2 | TRBV19 | TGTGCCAGTAGTCCGGGACTAGCGGGGAGCGTTTACAATGAGCAGTTCTTC | CASSPGLAGSVYNEQFF
NA | TRBJ1-5 | NA | TRBV6-2/TRBV6-3 | TGTGCCAGCAGTTACAGGAGCGGCAATCAGCCCCAGCATTTT | CASSYRSGNQPQHF
NA | TRBJ2-2 | NA | TRBV27 | TGTGCCAGCAGTCCCTCCAATTGGGGGGACACCGGGGAGCTGTTTTTT | CASSPSNWGDTGELFF
NA | TRBJ2-1 | TRBD1 | TRBV7-9 | TGTGCCAGCAGCCTTCCCCGGGACAGGGGGGCGAATGAGCAGTTCTTC | CASSLPRDRGANEQFF
once | TRBJ2-1 | NA | TRBV10-1 | TGCGCCAGCAGCGTGGGTCTAGCCGGTGAGCAGTTCTTC | CASSVGLAGEQFF
NA | TRBJ2-1 | NA | TRBV5-1 | TGCGCCAGCAGCTTGCTTTCCCGGGGGATCACCTACAATGAGCAGTTCTTC | CASSLLSRGITYNEQFF
once | TRBJ2-2 | TRBD2 | TRBV3-1/TRBV3-2 | TGTGCCAGCAGCCAAACGGCCTATCCGGTTGGGACTACTACCTCTGCGAACACCGGGGAGCTGTTTTTT | CASSQTAYPVGTTTSANTGELFF
NA | TRBJ2-1 | NA | TRBV6-2/TRBV6-3 | TGTGCCAGCAGTTATTGGGGCCCCTCAGGCGATGAGCAGTTCTTC | CASSYWGPSGDEQFF
NA | TRBJ2-7 | NA | TRBV5-1 | TGCGCCAGCAGCTACGGACGGACTGGCTACGAGCAGTACTTC | CASSYGRTGYEQYF
NA | TRBJ2-3 | TRBD2 | TRBV28 | TGTGCCAGCAGTTTATCCGGACTAGCGAGTAGCACAGATACGCAGTATTTT | CASSLSGLASSTDTQYF
NA | TRBJ2-1 | NA | TRBV20-1 | TGCAGTGCTAGTTGGTGGGGACTCTACAATGAGCAGTTCTTC | CSASWWGLYNEQFF
NA | TRBJ2-3 | TRBD2 | TRBV18 | TGTGCCAGCAACGGGGGGGGCACAGATACGCAGTATTTT | CASNGGGTDTQYF
NA | TRBJ2-3 | TRBD2 | TRBV6-5 | TGTGCCAGCAGTTACAGAGGCGGGAGTTTTCCAGATACGCAGTATTTT | CASSYRGGSFPDTQYF
NA | TRBJ2-3 | NA | TRBV5-1 | TGCGCCAGTAAACAGAACCCTCAGACAGATACGCAGTATTTT | CASKQNPQTDTQYF